The 31 T cell receptor beta chains given below trace back to one sample, sequenced in a study of identical twins. Each CDR3 protein is one row after TCRdb ran MiXCR on the 5' RACE reads. The table records 250,000 to 350,000 distinct CDR3 sequences, roughly 10% of them present only once. The data were also submitted as part of a second study, on yellow fever vaccine responses in identical twins.

The sample consisted of CD8+ T cells sorted from blood. Source of these receptors: a woman under 30 in good health.

At least ten counts were recorded for this clonotype. The chain has TRBV6-1 and TRBJ2-5, with 13 bases identical to TRBD2. The CDR3 sequence is 17 residues long. Germline loops: CDR1 MNHNS, CDR2 SASEGT. The V segment lost 5 bases and the J segment 3 bases; nucleotides outside the gene matches: 9. CDR3 DNA sequence: TGTGCCAGCAGTCGGACTAGCGGGAGTTCAGGGAAAGAGACCCAGTACTTC. Translating it yields CASSRTSGSSGKETQYF.

This clonotype was counted between two and nine times. The gene calls are TRBV29-1 and TRBJ2-7; D not certain. The V gene's germline CDR1 is SQVTM and CDR2 ANQGSEA. This CDR3 has 12 amino acids. The V end was cut by 3 bases, the J end by 1 base, with 7 bases between. The CDR3 loop is CSVETPSYEQYF. The CDR3 region has the DNA TGCAGCGTTGAGACCCCATCCTACGAGCAGTACTTC.

The chain employs TRBV29-1 and TRBJ2-1, with TRBD2 as a possible D gene (5 bases). Trimming stripped 6 bases from V and 3 bases from J, with 6 bases between. There are 11 residues in the CDR3. Germline V gene data show CDR1 as SQVTM and CDR2 as ANQGSEA. The CDR3 sequence: CSVGDYNEQFF. Here the CDR3 DNA reads TGCAGCGTCGGGGACTACAATGAGCAGTTCTTC.

This clonotype was recorded many times. This rearrangement joins TRBV12-3 or TRBV12-4 to TRBJ2-1; 13 bases are shared with TRBD2. Losses at the gene ends were 4 bases for V and 10 bases for J; bases not matched to a gene: 10. The CDR3 consists of 16 residues. This CDR3 reads CASSSRRLAGGREQFF. CDR3 nucleotides: TGTGCCAGCAGTTCCCGCCGACTAGCGGGAGGACGAGAGCAGTTCTTC.

This clonotype was picked up many times. The V call is TRBV12-3 or TRBV12-4, the J call TRBJ2-5; 7 bases line up with TRBD2. Trimming removed 4 bases from V and 4 bases from J; junction bases left unmatched: 6. The CDR3 loop spans 14 amino acids. The CDR3 nucleotides read TGTGCCAGCAGTTCGGGACTACCCTCAGAGACCCAGTACTTC. Its translation: CASSSGLPSETQYF.

A few counts support this clonotype. The rearrangement links TRBV14 to TRBJ2-1; weak D call: TRBD2 (5 bases). Trimming took 1 base from V and 9 from J, leaving 13 bases between them. Germline V lookup: CDR1 SGHDN, CDR2 FVKESK. This CDR3 contains 14 residues. The CDR3 nucleotides are TGTGCCAGCAGCCAAGCGGGGATTTCCGCTGAGCAGTTCTTC. Amino acids: CASSQAGISAEQFF.

This clonotype occurred many times. The V gene is TRBV28, the J gene TRBJ2-7, with 16 bases lining up with TRBD2. The J segment lost 3 bases and the V segment lost 5 bases, leaving 7 bases of the junction unmatched. The CDR3 has 17 amino acids. Germline assignment: CDR1 MDHEN and CDR2 SYDVKM. This CDR3 is CASSPGTSGGAGYEQYF. The CDR3 nucleotides are TGTGCCAGCAGTCCGGGGACTAGCGGGGGGGCAGGCTACGAGCAGTACTTC.

This clonotype was recorded a few times. The rearrangement uses TRBV9 and TRBJ2-3; D gene unclear. CDR3 length: 14 residues. CDR1 is SGDLS and CDR2 is YYNGEE in the germline V gene. V was cut by 0 bases and J by 2 bases, with 7 bases left in between. The CDR3 protein is CASSVDINTDTQYF. CDR3 DNA: TGTGCCAGCAGCGTAGATATAAACACAGATACGCAGTATTTT.

This clonotype was seen many times. This sequence joins TRBV28 and TRBJ2-2; 7 nucleotides line up with TRBD1. CDR3 length equals 15 residues. V lost 7 bases, J lost 4 bases, and 9 bases stayed unmatched. Germline CDR1 reads MDHEN; CDR2 reads SYDVKM. CDR3 region: CASTLTGSITGELFF. The DNA for the CDR3 is TGTGCCAGCACCCTGACAGGGTCGATCACCGGGGAGCTGTTTTTT.

The chain joins TRBV10-1 to TRBJ2-3; TRBD2 matches at 8 bases. The CDR3 covers 14 residues. V lost 5 bases, J lost 4 bases, and 5 bases stayed unmatched. Per germline, CDR1 WNHNN and CDR2 SYGVQD (reference sequence). Here the CDR3 reads CASSFSGTSDTQYF. CDR3 nucleotides: TGCGCCAGCAGTTTTAGCGGGACCTCAGATACGCAGTATTTT.

A few counts support this clonotype. The CDR3 DNA follows: TGTGCCAGCATGCTAGCCGGGGAGCTGTTTTTT. This encodes CASMLAGELFF. The V and J genes are TRBV11-2 and TRBJ2-2; D is undetermined. Trimming stripped 7 bases from V and 6 bases from J, with 6 bases between. Germline assignment: CDR1 SGHAT and CDR2 FQNNGV. This CDR3 is built from 11 residues.

This chain uses TRBV5-5 with TRBJ2-7, with D perhaps matching TRBD1 (6 bases). Deletions cut 3 bases from V and 6 bases from J, with 19 bases between. Germline V gene data show CDR1 as SGHKS and CDR2 as YYEKEE (reference sequence). The CDR3 contains 15 residues. The CDR3 sequence: CASSWADRSRSEQYF. CDR3 DNA sequence: TGTGCCAGCAGCTGGGCTGACAGGAGCAGGAGCGAGCAGTACTTC.

The chain's CDR3 is CAWEPGLGSGELFF. The CDR3 nucleotides read TGTGCCTGGGAACCGGGACTAGGCAGCGGGGAGCTGTTTTTT. The chain combines TRBV30 with TRBJ2-2, with TRBD2 matching 8 bases. The germline CDR1 and CDR2 sequences are GTSNPN and SVGIG (reference sequence). CDR3 length equals 14 residues. J lost 7 bases, V lost 5 bases, and 9 bases had no gene match.

The V gene is TRBV4-3, the J gene TRBJ2-3; 8 positions match TRBD2. CDR1 is LGHNA, CDR2 YSLEER, per germline. V lost 0 bases, J lost 6 bases, and 11 bases stayed unmatched. The CDR3 is made up of 17 amino acids. In DNA, the CDR3 is TGCGCCAGCAGCCAAGACTTCAGTAGCGGGGTCCTTGATACGCAGTATTTT. Translated: CASSQDFSSGVLDTQYF.

This clonotype was seen ten or more times. The chain employs TRBV14 and TRBJ2-3; maybe TRBD2 (6 bases). V gave up 4 bases and J gave up 6 bases, with 17 bases separating them. From germline, CDR1 is SGHDN and CDR2 FVKESK. The CDR3 is 15 residues long. CDR3 residues: CASSPGTPWVDTQYF. In DNA, the CDR3 is TGTGCCAGCAGCCCCGGGACTCCCTGGGTGGATACGCAGTATTTT.

This clonotype was counted many times. The chain couples TRBV2 to TRBJ1-1; 8 positions match TRBD1. The CDR3 runs 13 residues. The germline V gene encodes CDR1 SNHLY and CDR2 FYNNEI. V gave up 8 bases and J gave up 2 bases; unmatched junction bases: 4. The CDR3 is CASPGGRNTEAFF. DNA of the CDR3: TGTGCCAGCCCAGGGGGCAGAAACACTGAAGCTTTCTTT.

The V gene is TRBV2, the J gene TRBJ2-7, with D hard to call. V was cut by 3 bases and J by 3 bases, with 15 bases left in between. This CDR3 has 15 amino acids. Per germline, CDR1 SNHLY and CDR2 FYNNEI. The CDR3: CASSDPGPAIYEQYF. The CDR3 DNA reads as TGTGCCAGCAGTGATCCCGGTCCAGCCATCTACGAGCAGTACTTC.

There are many counts of this clonotype. The V gene is TRBV29-1, the J gene TRBJ1-5; TRBD1 agrees at 11 bases. Germline trimming cut 7 bases from V and 2 bases from J; bases unmatched to any gene: 1. Germline-derived CDR1 and CDR2 are SQVTM and ANQGSEA. The CDR3 is 13 amino acids. The DNA of the CDR3 is TGCAGCGCGGGACAGGGGGGCAATCAGCCCCAGCATTTT. This translates into CSAGQGGNQPQHF.

This clonotype was seen only a few times. The gene calls are TRBV7-2 and TRBJ2-7, with TRBD2 identical over 8 bases. The CDR3 is 14 residues long. The V and J ends lost 4 bases and 5 bases, in that order; junction bases with no gene match: 7. From germline, CDR1 is SGHTA and CDR2 FQGNSA. The CDR3 coding sequence is TGTGCCAGCAGCTATAGCGGGGCTGGGAACGAGCAGTACTTC. Translating gives CASSYSGAGNEQYF.

The rearrangement joins TRBV11-2 to TRBJ2-1; TRBD1 matches 9 bases. Germline V gives CDR1 SGHAT, CDR2 FQNNGV. V was clipped by 4 bases and J by 0 bases; unmatched bases: 4. The CDR3 is made up of 16 amino acids. DNA of the CDR3: TGTGCCAGCAGCTCCGGACAGGGGCGCTCCTACAATGAGCAGTTCTTC. It specifies CASSSGQGRSYNEQFF.

This clonotype was counted a few times. Mismatch with germline at one junction end may stem from a read error. The chain employs TRBV3-1 and TRBJ1-2, with a weak D call TRBD1 (6 bases). The germline gives CDR1 LGHDT, CDR2 YNNKEL (reference sequence). CDR3 size: 16 residues. CDR3 protein: CASSPRGKGPNYGYTF. CDR3 nucleotide sequence: TGCGCCAGCAGTCCAAGGGGGAAAGGGCCTAACTATGGCTACACCTTC. The variable domain in full, completed from reference TRBV3-1 and TRBJ1-2, reads DTAVSQTPKYLVTQMGNDKSIKCEQNLGHDTMYWYKQDSKKFLKIMFSYNNKELIINETVPNRFSPKSPDKAHLNLHINSLELGDSAVYFCASSPRGKGPNYGYTFGSGTRLTVV.

A remark on this clonotype: An end of the junction differs from the germline gene, which may be a read error. This rearrangement joins TRBV7-7 to TRBJ2-3; no definite D call. Per germline, CDR1 SSHAT and CDR2 FNYEAQ (reference sequence). This CDR3 contains 16 residues. The CDR3 nucleotides read TGTGCTAGCAGCTTAGGGCCAACTGGGGGCACAGATACGCAGTATTTT. This sequence encodes CASSLGPTGGTDTQYF.

This clonotype has a handful of counts. J is TRBJ2-3 and V is TRBV7-9; D assignment may be TRBD1 or TRBD2 (6 bases each). Trimming shortened V by 7 bases and J by 3 bases, and 20 bases separated the two germline ends. The CDR3 sequence is 16 residues long. The germline V gene encodes CDR1 SEHNR and CDR2 FQNEAQ (reference sequence). CDR3 DNA: TGTGCCAGCACCCTGGCGACGGGGGCGGTGACAGATACGCAGTATTTT. Translated: CASTLATGAVTDTQYF.

V gene TRBV12-3 or TRBV12-4 combines with J gene TRBJ2-1; D is unclear. This CDR3 is 14 amino acids long. V lost 7 bases and J lost 0, with 10 bases in between. The CDR3 loop reads CASTRWGSYNEQFF. CDR3 DNA: TGTGCCAGCACCCGTTGGGGCTCCTACAATGAGCAGTTCTTC.

This clonotype has at least ten counts. This chain connects TRBV7-2 to TRBJ2-7; 7 bases are shared with TRBD2. This CDR3 is built from 13 residues. Trimming took 8 bases from V and 0 from J; bases not matched to a gene: 4. Looked up from germline, CDR1 is SGHTA and CDR2 is FQGNSA. In nucleotides, the CDR3 is TGTGCCAGCGGCCGGGACTACTCCTACGAGCAGTACTTC. It translates to CASGRDYSYEQYF. Together with reference TRBV7-2 and TRBJ2-7, the CDR3 gives the full variable domain: GAGVSQSPSNKVTEKGKDVELRCDPISGHTALYWYRQSLGQGLEFLIYFQGNSAPDKSGLPSDRFSAERTGGSVSTLTIQRTQQEDSAVYLCASGRDYSYEQYFGPGTRLTVT.

This clonotype was picked up many times. The chain combines TRBV6-2 or TRBV6-3 with TRBJ2-7; 7 bases are shared with TRBD1. Germline lookup yields CDR1 MNHEY and CDR2 SVGEGT. The CDR3 sequence is 15 residues long. With V trimmed by 2 bases and J by 6 bases, 10 bases remained unmatched. In DNA, the CDR3 is TGTGCCAGCAGTTACGAGGAGGCAGGGGGAAGCGAGCAGTACTTC. This translates into CASSYEEAGGSEQYF.

This clonotype has ten or more counts. V is TRBV4-2 and J is TRBJ1-2; D not certain. Per the germline V gene, CDR1 is LGHNA and CDR2 is YNFKEQ. V was cut by 4 bases and J by 5 bases, with 14 bases left in between. This CDR3 comprises 14 residues. CDR3 residues: CASSPETAGYGYTF. In nucleotides, the CDR3 is TGTGCCAGCAGCCCTGAGACTGCGGGGTATGGCTACACCTTC.

This clonotype was counted ten times or more. The rearrangement uses TRBV7-9 and TRBJ2-3; either TRBD1 or TRBD2 may supply D (5 bases each). The CDR3 is made up of 15 amino acids. The germline CDR1 and CDR2 sequences are SEHNR and FQNEAQ (reference sequence). Between the trimmed V and J ends, which lost 1 base and 2 bases, there was a span of 10 bases. The CDR3 region is CASSLGDGVTDTQYF. The CDR3 bases are TGTGCCAGCAGCTTAGGGGACGGAGTCACAGATACGCAGTATTTT.

This clonotype was detected ten times or more. V is TRBV28 and J is TRBJ2-7, with TRBD2 matching over 10 bases. V was clipped by 4 bases and J by 5 bases; unmatched bases: 8. Germline CDR1 reads MDHEN; CDR2 reads SYDVKM. The CDR3 runs 15 residues. The CDR3 DNA follows: TGTGCCAGCAGTTCATGGGCTAGCGGGAGTAACGAGCAGTACTTC. This gives the protein CASSSWASGSNEQYF.

CDR3 sequence: CASSLYPGEKLFF. The CDR3 bases are TGTGCCAGCAGTTTATACCCGGGTGAAAAACTGTTTTTT. The rearrangement uses TRBV27 and TRBJ1-4; D is ambiguous. The germline V gene has CDR1 MNHEY and CDR2 SMNVEV (reference sequence). The V gene lost 1 base and the J gene lost 7 bases, with 7 bases spanning the gap. The CDR3 runs 13 residues. The full variable domain, with the rest looked up from reference TRBV27 and TRBJ1-4, is EAQVTQNPRYLITVTGKKLTVTCSQNMNHEYMSWYRQDPGLGLRQIYYSMNVEVTDKGDVPEGYKVSRKEKRNFPLILESPSPNQTSLYFCASSLYPGEKLFFGSGTQLSVL.

The chain couples TRBV5-6 to TRBJ2-1, with 8 nucleotides matching TRBD1. V was pared by 2 bases and J by 5 bases, with 9 bases of the junction left unmatched. Germline CDR1 SGHDT, CDR2 YYEEEE. This CDR3 is 16 amino acids long. CDR3 region: CASSFGTGRLDNEQFF. CDR3 in DNA: TGTGCCAGCAGCTTCGGGACAGGTAGATTAGACAATGAGCAGTTCTTC.